Detailed here is one T cell receptor (beta chain). Antigen: not known. This entry belongs to a study of shared clonotypes between healthy human individuals. The wider study: Serving as donors were two women and three men, whose ages spanned 18 to 49. Study observations and caveats: The authors sampled blood alone, and tissue repertoires likely differ. When naive CD4 clonotypes were compared across a few donors, approximately 4.9% were shared.

Trimming removed 10 bases at V and 4 bases at J, with 7 bases between. The germline CDR1 and CDR2 sequences are MDHEN and SYDVKM. The CDR3 runs 10 residues. Repertoires were generated with immunoSEQ multiplex PCR, while TCRdb's copy carries only in-frame clones and drops some. Of roughly 2,000,000 clones in the sample, 93% were seen once. Positively selected for CCR7, the CD45RO-negative cells used as naive CD8 cells excluded terminally differentiated effector memory CD45RA+ cells. This sequence originates from a young man in good health. Some clones in this sample may be carry-over from other donors' samples. The chain recombines TRBV28 with TRBJ1-1, with D uncertain. Material for sequencing was naive CD8+ T cells from PBMCs. CDR3 DNA sequence: TGTGCCACAGTTGGCACTGAAGCTTTCTTT. The encoded protein is CATVGTEAFF. Drawing the rest from reference TRBV28 and TRBJ1-1, the complete variable domain is DVKVTQSSRYLVKRTGEKVFLECVQDMDHENMFWYRQDPGLGLRLIYFSYDVKMKEKGDIPEGYSVSREKKERFSLILESASTNQTSMYLCATVGTEAFFGQGTRLTVV.